This T cell receptor (beta chain) was recorded in a study of T cells in Graves' hyperthyroidism and ophthalmopathy. Graves' hyperthyroidism without ophthalmopathy progression within 18 months was termed stable. This CDR3 spans 15 amino acids. CDR1 and CDR2 from the germline V gene are SNHLY and FYNNEI. Study-wide results and caveats: Stable hyperthyroidism was separated from ophthalmopathy by a model based on 13 V-J features. For ophthalmopathy, model prediction preceded onset by a median 6.5 months.

The source material, RNA transcripts, was used to amplify TCR beta CDR3 regions. In the first-round RT-PCR of the TCR CDR3, the HTBI primer set was used. TCRdb called the multiplex PCR reads again in MiXCR, with one record for every CDR3 protein. The sample carries over 150,000 distinct CDR3 sequences, about 17% recorded once. In the case of this clonotype: Its antigen is not known. A much larger clone lies a single base off, so this may be a read error.

The V gene is TRBV2, the J gene TRBJ2-3; TRBD2 agrees at 7 bases. Sample: blood. This sequence originates from a woman aged 45 to 65 with Graves' hyperthyroidism. The CDR3 spells CASTSRVTSTYTQYF. The DNA for the CDR3 is TGTGCCAGCACGAGCCGGGTGACTAGCACATATACGCAGTATTTT. The full variable domain, its missing parts supplied by reference TRBV2 and TRBJ2-3, is EPEVTQTPSHQVTQMGQEVILRCVPISNHLYFYWYRQILGQKVEFLVSFYNNEISEKSEIFDDQFSVERPDGSNFTLKIRSTKLEDSAMYFCASTSRVTSTYTQYFGPGTRLTVL.